One T cell receptor beta chain is described in this entry. Its target is not known. The PCR contained 60 Vbeta and 13 Jbeta primers. TCRdb's table, derived via immunoSEQ multiplex PCR, lists solely in-frame clones and lacks some. This sample has approximately 99,000 clones; approximately 85% occur once, and the top ten carry about 5.5%. This sample is part of a study of cytomegalovirus exposure and HLA in healthy donors. The V end was cut by 5 bases, the J end by 2 bases, with 4 bases between. Germline V gene lookup returns CDR1 SGHRS and CDR2 YFSETQ. CDR3 length: 11 residues. Healthy donors of bone marrow made up the group. Study results and caveats: Presence/absence analyses assumed roughly uniform sequencing depth across donors. A later analysis showed that HLA-associated TCR beta chains had undergone more clonal expansion than equally common others. Reportedly, HLA-A and HLA-B alleles of most subjects were accurately predicted from TCR beta.

The receptor comes from a man between 40 and 49 years old in good health and CMV-seropositive. This chain links TRBV5-1 with TRBJ2-5; the D is unclear. Material: PBMCs. Here the CDR3 DNA reads TGCGCCAGCAGACTACAAGAGACCCAGTACTTC. Protein sequence: CASRLQETQYF.